The present T cell receptor (beta chain) was sequenced within a study of control samples from healthy donors and cancer patients. Trimming pared 7 bases from V and 7 bases from J, leaving 13 bases between. The CDR3 spans 13 residues. Germline assignment: CDR1 SGHAT and CDR2 FQNNGV. The protocol was immunoSEQ multiplex PCR, while the TCRdb copy is restricted to in-frame clones and leaves out a portion. The sample shows 130,000 or so clones, approximately 89% of them seen only once. The sequence was collected from a man aged 45-60 years with head and neck cancer. The sequenced material came from PBMCs. V gene TRBV11-2 combines with J gene TRBJ2-2; perhaps TRBD1 as D (6 bases). CDR3 amino acids: CASIKGGGGELFF. CDR3 nucleotide sequence: TGTGCCAGCATTAAAGGGGGTGGCGGGGAGCTGTTTTTT.